Below, one T cell receptor beta chain is given with its context. This sample is part of a study of cytomegalovirus exposure and HLA in healthy donors. J gave up 2 bases and V 1 base, and 7 bases lay outside the gene matches. The CDR3 runs 18 residues. In germline, CDR1 is SGHKS, CDR2 YYEKEE (reference sequence). Data came from immunoSEQ multiplex PCR; TCRdb stores just in-frame clones and leaves some out. The table has roughly 62,000 clones, roughly nine tenths seen once. The chain carries TRBV5-5 and TRBJ2-1; TRBD2 agrees at 12 bases. The receptor was derived from a woman younger than 45 in good health and CMV-seronegative. Sequenced material: PBMCs. The CDR3: CASSLIGTSGLAYNEQFF. CDR3 bases: TGTGCCAGCAGCTTGATCGGGACTAGCGGGTTAGCCTACAATGAGCAGTTCTTC.